This T cell receptor beta chain derives from a study of blood T cell repertoires in COVID-19. Overall study: T cells, B-cell-depleted T cells, or PBMCs provided the cDNA or gDNA that served as material.

J was trimmed by 3 bases and V by 5 bases; bases with no gene match: 7. The CDR3 is 15 amino acids. Germline values: CDR1 SGHVS, CDR2 FQNEAQ. Seattle cases were enrolled at active infection and followed longitudinally. Original handling: Reference gene primers were amplified, and this amplification served to estimate nucleated cell counts. Method: immunoSEQ multiplex PCR; TCRdb's copy keeps in-frame clones and lacks some. V and J calls and clone size are given by that table; D and trimming were obtained from the DNA. The table lists some 58,000 clones, about 80% of them singletons. This chain joins TRBV7-8 and TRBJ1-1, with TRBD1 matching 9 bases. Sequenced material: peripheral blood. This TCR was recovered from a man in his forties or fifties with COVID-19, enrolled during active disease. The CDR3 coding sequence is TGTGCCAGCAGCCCCGGACAGGGGCGGGACACTGAAGCTTTCTTT. Amino acid sequence: CASSPGQGRDTEAFF.